The sequence of this TCR beta chain was determined in a study of cytomegalovirus exposure and HLA in healthy donors. Primers: 60 Vbeta forward and 13 Jbeta reverse. Libraries were prepared by immunoSEQ multiplex PCR; TCRdb keeps only in-frame clonotypes and omits some of them. In the table there are over 80,000 clones, over 75% of which are singletons. This clone was seen once. Sequencing was done on a sample of PBMCs. This receptor was taken from a female donor in good health and CMV-seronegative.

The CDR3 region has the DNA TGTGCCTGGAGTGGAGGAGGGGGGGCGAGGGTCTTTAATCAGCCCCAGCATTTT. Translation gives CAWSGGGGARVFNQPQHF. The chain employs TRBV30 and TRBJ1-5, with TRBD1 as a possible D gene (6 bases). The V and J ends lost 1 base and 4 bases respectively, with 23 bases between them. The CDR3 loop spans 18 amino acids. CDR1 and CDR2 from the germline V gene are GTSNPN and SVGIG (reference sequence). Full variable domain (remainder filled in from reference TRBV30 and TRBJ1-5): SQTIHQWPATLVQPVGSPLSLECTVEGTSNPNLYWYRQAAGRGLQLLFYSVGIGQISSEVPQNLSASRPQDRQFILSSKKLLLSDSGFYLCAWSGGGGARVFNQPQHFGDGTRLSIL.